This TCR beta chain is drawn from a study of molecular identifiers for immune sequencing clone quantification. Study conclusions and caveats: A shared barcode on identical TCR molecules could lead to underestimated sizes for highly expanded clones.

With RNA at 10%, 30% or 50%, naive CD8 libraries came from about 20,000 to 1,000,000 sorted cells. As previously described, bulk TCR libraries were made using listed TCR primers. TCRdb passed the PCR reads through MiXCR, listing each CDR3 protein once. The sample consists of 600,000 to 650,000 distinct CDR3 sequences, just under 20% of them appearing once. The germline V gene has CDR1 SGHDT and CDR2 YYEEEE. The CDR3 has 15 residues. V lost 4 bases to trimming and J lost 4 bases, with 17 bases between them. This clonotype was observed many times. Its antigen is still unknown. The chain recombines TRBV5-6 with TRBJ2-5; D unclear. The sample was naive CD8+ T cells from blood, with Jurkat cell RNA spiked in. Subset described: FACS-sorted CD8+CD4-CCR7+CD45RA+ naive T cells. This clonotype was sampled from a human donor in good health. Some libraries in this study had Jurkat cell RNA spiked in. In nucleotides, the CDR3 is TGTGCCAGCAGCCCCAAAGGTATAGGGTCAGAGACCCAGTACTTC. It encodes CASSPKGIGSETQYF.